These 12 T cell receptor beta chains were sequenced from one sample in a study of blood T cell repertoires in COVID-19. Data came from immunoSEQ multiplex PCR; TCRdb stores just in-frame clones and leaves some out. The sample has around 110,000 clones, 80% to 85% seen once. Sequencing was performed on peripheral blood. These receptor sequences come from a man aged 70-80 years with acute or convalescent COVID-19.

The chain carries TRBV28 and TRBJ2-7, with D possibly being TRBD1 (7 bases). V lost 4 bases and J 5 bases, leaving 15 bases between the germline ends. The CDR3 consists of 14 residues. Germline V gene lookup returns CDR1 MDHEN and CDR2 SYDVKM. DNA for the CDR3: TGTGCCAGCAGTTCCCCCCAGGGGGGCCACGAGCAGTACTTC. It is translated as CASSSPQGGHEQYF.

The chain couples TRBV12-5 to TRBJ2-1; TRBD1 might be the D (6 bases). CDR3 length: 20 amino acids. V lost 0 bases to trimming and J lost 0 bases, with 21 bases between them. Germline CDR1 reads LGHNT; CDR2 reads FRNRAP. The CDR3 is CASGLVGNNRVKFSYNEQFF. The CDR3 DNA follows: TGTGCTAGTGGTTTGGTCGGAAATAACAGGGTGAAGTTCTCCTACAATGAGCAGTTCTTC. Full variable domain (missing parts from reference TRBV12-5 and TRBJ2-1): DARVTQTPRHKVTEMGQEVTMRCQPILGHNTVFWYRQTMMQGLELLAYFRNRAPLDDSGMPKDRFSAEMPDATLATLKIQPSEPRDSAVYFCASGLVGNNRVKFSYNEQFFGPGTRLTVL.

The rearrangement links TRBV5-4 to TRBJ2-5; D perhaps matches TRBD2 (6 bases). Trimming shortened V by 1 base and J by 5 bases, and 18 bases separated the two germline ends. The CDR3 length is 16 residues. CDR1 is SGHNT and CDR2 is YYREEE in the germline V gene (reference sequence). The CDR3 sequence: CASSLPGDSLGETQYF. Here the CDR3 DNA reads TGTGCCAGCAGCTTGCCCGGGGACTCCCTGGGGGAGACCCAGTACTTC.

The chain links TRBV10-3 to TRBJ1-1, with 7 bases matching TRBD1. CDR3 size: 14 residues. Trimming removed 6 bases from V and 4 bases from J; junction bases left unmatched: 8. Germline V lookup: CDR1 ENHRY, CDR2 SYGVKD. CDR3 residues: CAIRTGTSITEAFF. The CDR3 DNA reads as TGTGCCATCAGGACAGGGACCTCAATCACTGAAGCTTTCTTT.

CDR3 region: CASSSGQATNEKLFF. CDR3 DNA sequence: TGTGCCAGTAGTAGCGGACAGGCAACTAATGAAAAACTGTTTTTT. The chain combines TRBV19 with TRBJ1-4; TRBD1 matches 7 bases. The V segment lost 4 bases and the J segment 0 bases; nucleotides outside the gene matches: 2. The CDR3 sequence is 15 residues long. CDR1 is LNHDA and CDR2 is SQIVND in the germline V gene (reference sequence).

The CDR3 DNA follows: TGTGCCAGCAGCACCGTACAGGGAACGAACGAGCAGTACTTC. Translation gives CASSTVQGTNEQYF. V gene TRBV5-6 combines with J gene TRBJ2-7, with D possibly matching TRBD1 (6 bases). The germline V gene has CDR1 SGHDT and CDR2 YYEEEE. The CDR3 covers 14 residues. Trimming removed 4 bases from V and 5 bases from J, with 16 bases in between.

The chain carries TRBV19 and TRBJ2-5; possible D gene TRBD1, 5 bases. The CDR3 is 14 amino acids. The germline CDR1 and CDR2 sequences are LNHDA and SQIVND (reference sequence). V was trimmed by 1 base and J by 5 bases, leaving 11 bases between them. The CDR3 here is CASSIGAGLETQYF. The CDR3 nucleotides are TGTGCCAGTAGTATAGGTGCAGGGTTGGAGACCCAGTACTTC.

The CDR3 DNA sequence: TGTGCCAGCAGCGTAGCTCCTTCAGGGGGCTACGAGCAGTACTTC. Its protein is CASSVAPSGGYEQYF. This chain connects TRBV9 to TRBJ2-7, with 7 nucleotides matching TRBD1. The germline V gene has CDR1 SGDLS and CDR2 YYNGEE. The J segment lost 3 bases and the V segment lost 0 bases, leaving 6 bases of the junction unmatched. CDR3 length: 15 amino acids.

This sequence joins TRBV11-1 and TRBJ2-1; D not certain. CDR1 and CDR2 from the germline V gene are SGHAT and FQDESV (reference sequence). The CDR3 sequence is 15 residues long. V lost 1 base and J 4 bases, leaving 11 bases between the germline ends. This CDR3 is CASSLGLEAYNEQFF. Written as DNA, the CDR3 is TGTGCCAGCAGCTTAGGGCTAGAAGCTTACAATGAGCAGTTCTTC.

In its sample, this clone was seen a few times. This chain joins TRBV19 and TRBJ1-2, with 7 bases aligning to TRBD1. The CDR3 contains 12 residues. V was pared by 6 bases and J by 4 bases, with 2 bases of the junction left unmatched. CDR1 LNHDA and CDR2 SQIVND come from the germline V gene (reference sequence). The CDR3 loop is CASRTGVYGYTF. The CDR3 region has the DNA TGTGCCAGTAGAACAGGGGTCTATGGCTACACCTTC.

The rearrangement links TRBV5-6 to TRBJ1-2; TRBD1 aligns across 7 bases. The germline gives CDR1 SGHDT, CDR2 YYEEEE. With 3 bases clipped from V and 0 bases from J, the junction kept 5 bases outside the gene matches. The CDR3 extends over 15 amino acids. CDR3 in amino acids: CASSSTGTANYGYTF. CDR3 DNA sequence: TGTGCCAGCAGCTCCACCGGGACAGCTAACTATGGCTACACCTTC. The whole variable domain, filled in from reference TRBV5-6 and TRBJ1-2, reads DAGVTQSPTHLIKTRGQQVTLRCSPKSGHDTVSWYQQALGQGPQFIFQYYEEEERQRGNFPDRFSGHQFPNYSSELNVNALLLGDSALYLCASSSTGTANYGYTFGSGTRLTVV.

This clone was counted only a few times. This chain joins TRBV27 and TRBJ1-1; D might be TRBD1 (5 bases). Germline-derived CDR1 and CDR2 are MNHEY and SMNVEV (reference sequence). V was trimmed by 6 bases and J by 0 bases, leaving 8 bases between them. The CDR3 loop spans 13 amino acids. The CDR3 bases are TGTGCCAGCAGAGGGACTCTGAACACTGAAGCTTTCTTT. It codes for CASRGTLNTEAFF.